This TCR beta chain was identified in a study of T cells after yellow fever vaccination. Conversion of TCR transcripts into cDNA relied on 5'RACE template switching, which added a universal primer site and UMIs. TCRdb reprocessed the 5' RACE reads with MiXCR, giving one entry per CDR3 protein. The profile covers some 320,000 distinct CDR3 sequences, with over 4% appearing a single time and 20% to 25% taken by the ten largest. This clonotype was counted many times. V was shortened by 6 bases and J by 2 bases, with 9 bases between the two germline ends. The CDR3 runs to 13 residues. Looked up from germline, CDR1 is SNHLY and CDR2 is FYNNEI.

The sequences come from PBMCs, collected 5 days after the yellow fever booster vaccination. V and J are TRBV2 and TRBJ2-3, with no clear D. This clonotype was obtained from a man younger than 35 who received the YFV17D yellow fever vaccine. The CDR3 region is CASRRSFTDTQYF. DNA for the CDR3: TGTGCCAGCAGGCGGTCATTCACAGATACGCAGTATTTT.